This TCR beta chain was found in a study of beta chain features in type 1 diabetes. The study's findings and limits: All four CD4+ subsets of Type 1 diabetes patients contained TCRB CDR3s that were moderately but significantly shorter.

Concerning this clone: Its antigen is currently unknown.

Germline V gene data show CDR1 as ENHRY and CDR2 as SYGVKD. V lost 3 bases and J lost 7; bases outside the gene matches: 4. The CDR3 is made up of 15 amino acids. cDNA synthesis used the whole RNA isolate, giving expressed TCRB sequences. Assay: immunoSEQ multiplex PCR; the TCRdb copy retains only in-frame clones and omits some. Found here are 500,000 to 650,000 clones, around 12% of them singletons; the top ten hold more than 0.095%. The sequenced sample was naive CD4+ T cells from blood. The clonotype comes from a man aged 25-40 years with type 1 diabetes. The V call is TRBV10-3, the J call TRBJ1-6; 9 positions agree with TRBD1. DNA for the CDR3: TGTGCCATCAGTGATAGGACAGGGGAAAATTCACCCCTCCACTTT. Protein sequence: CAISDRTGENSPLHF.